A single sample is the source of the 11 T cell receptor beta chains below, sequenced in a study of PD-L1 blockade in urothelial cancer. Regarding time point: pretreatment peripheral blood. TCRdb's table, derived via immunoSEQ multiplex PCR, lists solely in-frame clones and lacks some. The sample holds roughly 100,000 clones; more than 70% are singletons and the top ten take roughly 0.88%. This specimen consisted of PBMCs, obtained around atezolizumab (anti-PD-L1) treatment. Receptors originate from a woman older than 75 with urothelial cancer.

The V gene is TRBV19, the J gene TRBJ1-2; 7 bases map to TRBD1. Losses at the gene ends were 10 bases for V and 4 bases for J; bases not matched to a gene: 12. From germline, CDR1 is LNHDA and CDR2 SQIVND (reference sequence). The CDR3 extends over 14 amino acids. The CDR3 spells CATSGTAGFYGYTF. The CDR3 DNA follows: TGTGCCACATCGGGGACAGCCGGATTCTATGGCTACACCTTC.

This rearrangement joins TRBV5-1 to TRBJ1-1; D unclear. The V and J ends lost 1 base and 0 bases respectively, with 7 bases between them. The CDR3 length is 14 residues. Germline V gives CDR1 SGHRS, CDR2 YFSETQ. The CDR3 coding sequence is TGCGCCAGCAGCTTGAGCGGAATGAACACTGAAGCTTTCTTT. Protein sequence: CASSLSGMNTEAFF.

This chain links TRBV6-1 with TRBJ2-7, with D uncertain. CDR1 and CDR2 (germline): MNHNS, SASEGT. Deletions cut 2 bases from V and 1 base from J, with 6 bases between. The CDR3 length is 13 residues. CDR3 protein: CASSEPVSYEQYF. As DNA, the CDR3 is TGTGCCAGCAGTGAACCCGTATCCTACGAGCAGTACTTC.

J is TRBJ2-2 and V is TRBV6-5; a possible D gene is TRBD1 (5 bases). The CDR3 extends over 15 amino acids. The V end was cut by 1 base, the J end by 6 bases, with 12 bases between. Germline V gene sequence: CDR1 MNHEY, CDR2 SVGAGI. In DNA form, the CDR3 reads TGTGCCAGCAGTTACTTTGGGGCAATATCCGGGGAGCTGTTTTTT. This sequence encodes CASSYFGAISGELFF.

This rearrangement joins TRBV5-1 to TRBJ1-2; 8 positions match TRBD1. J lost 7 bases, V lost 4 bases, and 9 bases had no gene match. This CDR3 contains 14 residues. CDR1 is SGHRS and CDR2 is YFSETQ in the germline V gene. CDR3 DNA: TGCGCCAGCAGCAATAAGGACAGGGCGGGTGGCTACACCTTC. Translated: CASSNKDRAGGYTF.

This sequence joins TRBV15 and TRBJ2-3; 8 bases agree with TRBD2. The germline gives CDR1 LNHNV, CDR2 YYDKDF (reference sequence). The CDR3 length is 18 residues. The ends lost 1 base at V and 0 bases at J; junction bases unmatched: 9. CDR3 bases: TGTGCCACCAGCAGAGGAGCGGGAGAACAAGATAGCACAGATACGCAGTATTTT. It translates to CATSRGAGEQDSTDTQYF.

The CDR3 loop reads CASSSGALGGTTNEKLFF. The CDR3 DNA reads as TGTGCCAGCAGCTCTGGGGCCCTTGGTGGGACAACTAATGAAAAACTGTTTTTT. The chain combines TRBV5-8 with TRBJ1-4; possible D gene TRBD1, 5 bases. V was pared by 3 bases and J by 0 bases, with 18 bases between. The CDR3 loop spans 18 amino acids. The germline CDR1 and CDR2 sequences are SGHTS and YDEGEE.

The rearrangement links TRBV19 to TRBJ1-5; 8 bases are shared with TRBD1. This CDR3 contains 15 residues. CDR1 LNHDA and CDR2 SQIVND come from the germline V gene (reference sequence). V dropped 5 bases and J dropped 3; count of bases not matched to a gene: 6. The DNA of the CDR3 is TGTGCCAGTAGTCCGCGACAGGGGACCAATCAGCCCCAGCATTTT. Protein sequence: CASSPRQGTNQPQHF.

The chain joins TRBV18 to TRBJ1-2, with 8 bases fitting TRBD1. This CDR3 is built from 14 residues. In germline, CDR1 is KGHSH, CDR2 LQKENI. Trimming at V came to 2 bases and at J to 6 bases, leaving 5 bases not matched to a gene. The CDR3 reads CASSPVTGEDGYTF. CDR3 bases: TGTGCCAGCTCACCAGTGACAGGGGAGGATGGCTACACCTTC.

This chain links TRBV2 with TRBJ2-5, with 9 nucleotides matching TRBD2. Germline V gene sequence: CDR1 SNHLY, CDR2 FYNNEI. The trim removed 7 bases at V and 2 bases at J, leaving 2 bases unmatched. There are 13 residues in the CDR3. CDR3 nucleotide sequence: TGTGCCAGCATGCGGGGGGGGCAAGAGACCCAGTACTTC. Its translation is CASMRGGQETQYF.

The V call is TRBV6-5, the J call TRBJ2-3, with TRBD1 identical over 9 bases. The CDR3 consists of 15 residues. Germline CDR1 MNHEY, CDR2 SVGAGI. J gave up 4 bases and V 6 bases, and 8 bases lay outside the gene matches. The CDR3 nucleotides read TGTGCCAGCAGAATAGGGACAGGGAGAGCAGATACGCAGTATTTT. Residues: CASRIGTGRADTQYF.